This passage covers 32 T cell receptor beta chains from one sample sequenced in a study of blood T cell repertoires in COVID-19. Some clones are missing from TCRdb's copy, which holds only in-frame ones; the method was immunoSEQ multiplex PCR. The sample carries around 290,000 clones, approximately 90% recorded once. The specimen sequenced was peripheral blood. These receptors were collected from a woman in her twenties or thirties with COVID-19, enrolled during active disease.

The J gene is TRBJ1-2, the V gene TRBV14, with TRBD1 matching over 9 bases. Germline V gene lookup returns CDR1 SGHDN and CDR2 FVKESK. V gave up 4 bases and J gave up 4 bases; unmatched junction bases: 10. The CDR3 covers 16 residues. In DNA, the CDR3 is TGTGCCAGCAGCCCCGCCCCGGGGACAGGGCTCTATGGCTACACCTTC. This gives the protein CASSPAPGTGLYGYTF.

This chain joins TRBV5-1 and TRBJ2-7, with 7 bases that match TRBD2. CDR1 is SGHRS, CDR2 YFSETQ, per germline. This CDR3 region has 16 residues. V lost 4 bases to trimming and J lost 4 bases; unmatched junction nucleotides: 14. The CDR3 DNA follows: TGCGCCAGCAGCCTTGGATCGAGCGGGACTTCATACGAGCAGTACTTC. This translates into CASSLGSSGTSYEQYF.

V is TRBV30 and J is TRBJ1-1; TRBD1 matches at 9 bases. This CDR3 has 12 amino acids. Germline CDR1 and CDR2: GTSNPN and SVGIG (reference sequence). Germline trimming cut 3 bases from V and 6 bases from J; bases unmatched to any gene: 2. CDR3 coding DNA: TGTGCCTGGAGGGACAGGGGCGCTGAAGCTTTCTTT. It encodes CAWRDRGAEAFF.

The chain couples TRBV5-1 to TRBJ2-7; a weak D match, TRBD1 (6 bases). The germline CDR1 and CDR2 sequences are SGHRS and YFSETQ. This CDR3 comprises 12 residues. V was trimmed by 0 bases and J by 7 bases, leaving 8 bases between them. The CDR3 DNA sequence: TGCGCCAGCAGCTTGGAGGGGGAAGAGCAGTACTTC. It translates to CASSLEGEEQYF.

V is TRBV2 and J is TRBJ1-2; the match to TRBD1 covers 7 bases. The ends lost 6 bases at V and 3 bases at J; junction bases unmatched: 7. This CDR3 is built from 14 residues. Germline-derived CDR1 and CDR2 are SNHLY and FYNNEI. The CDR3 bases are TGTGCCAGCAGCCATGAGGGGACAGACTATGGCTACACCTTC. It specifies CASSHEGTDYGYTF.

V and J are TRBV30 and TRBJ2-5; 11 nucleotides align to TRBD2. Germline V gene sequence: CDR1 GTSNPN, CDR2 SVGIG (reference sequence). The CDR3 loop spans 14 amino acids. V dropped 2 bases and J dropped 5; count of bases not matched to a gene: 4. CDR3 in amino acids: CAWSTSGSSETQYF. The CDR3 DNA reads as TGTGCCTGGAGTACTAGCGGGAGTAGCGAGACCCAGTACTTC. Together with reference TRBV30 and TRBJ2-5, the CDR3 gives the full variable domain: SQTIHQWPATLVQPVGSPLSLECTVEGTSNPNLYWYRQAAGRGLQLLFYSVGIGQISSEVPQNLSASRPQDRQFILSSKKLLLSDSGFYLCAWSTSGSSETQYFGPGTRLLVL.

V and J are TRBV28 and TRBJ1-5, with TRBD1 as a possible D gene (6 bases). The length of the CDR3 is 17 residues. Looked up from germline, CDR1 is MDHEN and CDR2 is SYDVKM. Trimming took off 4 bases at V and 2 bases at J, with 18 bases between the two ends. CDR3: CASSYGGGGRGNQPQHF. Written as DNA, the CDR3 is TGTGCCAGCAGTTATGGGGGTGGGGGCAGGGGCAATCAGCCCCAGCATTTT.

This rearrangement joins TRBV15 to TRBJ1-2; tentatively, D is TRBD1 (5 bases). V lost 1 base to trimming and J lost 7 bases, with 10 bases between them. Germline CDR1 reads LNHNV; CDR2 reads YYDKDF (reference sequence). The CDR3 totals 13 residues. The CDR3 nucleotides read TGTGCCACCAGCAGAGGCAGGGTTTCTGGCTACACCTTC. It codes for CATSRGRVSGYTF.

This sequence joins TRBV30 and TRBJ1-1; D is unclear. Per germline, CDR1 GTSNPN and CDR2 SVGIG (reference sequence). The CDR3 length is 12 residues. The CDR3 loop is CASLRGGTEAFF. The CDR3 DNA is TGTGCGTCCCTCCGGGGTGGGACTGAAGCTTTCTTT.

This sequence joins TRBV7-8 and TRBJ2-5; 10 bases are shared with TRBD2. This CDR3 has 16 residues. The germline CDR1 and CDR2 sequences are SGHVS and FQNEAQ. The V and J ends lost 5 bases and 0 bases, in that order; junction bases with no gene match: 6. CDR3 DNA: TGTGCCAGCAGCCGAGAACTAGCGGGGTACCAAGAGACCCAGTACTTC. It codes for CASSRELAGYQETQYF.

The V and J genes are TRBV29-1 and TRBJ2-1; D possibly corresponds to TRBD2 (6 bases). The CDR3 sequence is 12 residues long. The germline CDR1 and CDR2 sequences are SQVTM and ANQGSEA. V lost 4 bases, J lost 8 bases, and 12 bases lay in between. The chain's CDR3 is CSVVGGYYEQFF. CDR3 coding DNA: TGCAGCGTTGTGGGGGGTTACTATGAGCAGTTCTTC.

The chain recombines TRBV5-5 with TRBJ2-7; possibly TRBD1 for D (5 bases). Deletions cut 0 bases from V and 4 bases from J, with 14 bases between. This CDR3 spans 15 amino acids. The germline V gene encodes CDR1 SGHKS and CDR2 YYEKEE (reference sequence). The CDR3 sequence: CASSLAIGQGYEQYF. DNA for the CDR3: TGTGCCAGCAGCTTGGCTATTGGGCAGGGATACGAGCAGTACTTC. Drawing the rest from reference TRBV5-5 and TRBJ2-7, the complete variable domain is DAGVTQSPTHLIKTRGQQVTLRCSPISGHKSVSWYQQVLGQGPQFIFQYYEKEERGRGNFPDRFSARQFPNYSSELNVNALLLGDSALYLCASSLAIGQGYEQYFGPGTRLTVT.

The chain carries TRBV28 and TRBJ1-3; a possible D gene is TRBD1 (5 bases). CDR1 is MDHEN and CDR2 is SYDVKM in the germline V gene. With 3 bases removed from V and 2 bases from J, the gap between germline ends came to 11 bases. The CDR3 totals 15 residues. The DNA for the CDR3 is TGTGCCAGCAGTTTGTCCAGGGCCGCTGGAAACACCATATATTTT. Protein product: CASSLSRAAGNTIYF.

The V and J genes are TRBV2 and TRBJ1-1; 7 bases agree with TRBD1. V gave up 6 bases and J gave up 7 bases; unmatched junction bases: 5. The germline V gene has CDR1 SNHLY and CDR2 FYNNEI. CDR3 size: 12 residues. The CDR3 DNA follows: TGTGCCAGCAGCAGGGGGGCACTTGAAGCTTTCTTT. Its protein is CASSRGALEAFF.

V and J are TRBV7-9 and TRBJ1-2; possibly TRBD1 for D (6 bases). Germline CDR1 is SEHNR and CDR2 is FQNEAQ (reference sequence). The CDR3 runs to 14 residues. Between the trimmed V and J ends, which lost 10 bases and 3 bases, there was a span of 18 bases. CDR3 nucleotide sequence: TGTGCCACCCGGAGGGGGGGGGAGGACTATGGCTACACCTTC. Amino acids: CATRRGGEDYGYTF.

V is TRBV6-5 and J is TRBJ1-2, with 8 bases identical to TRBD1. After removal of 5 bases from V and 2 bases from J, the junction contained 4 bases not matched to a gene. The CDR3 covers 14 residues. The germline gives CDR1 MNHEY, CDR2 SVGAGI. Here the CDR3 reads CASSTRQGNYGYTF. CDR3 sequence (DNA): TGTGCCAGCAGTACCCGACAGGGGAACTATGGCTACACCTTC.

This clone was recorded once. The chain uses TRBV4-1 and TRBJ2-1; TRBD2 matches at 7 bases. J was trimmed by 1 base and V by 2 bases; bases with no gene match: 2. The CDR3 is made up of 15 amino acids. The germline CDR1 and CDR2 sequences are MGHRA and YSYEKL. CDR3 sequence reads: CASSQLAASYNEQFF. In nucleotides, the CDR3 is TGCGCCAGCAGCCAACTAGCGGCTTCCTACAATGAGCAGTTCTTC.

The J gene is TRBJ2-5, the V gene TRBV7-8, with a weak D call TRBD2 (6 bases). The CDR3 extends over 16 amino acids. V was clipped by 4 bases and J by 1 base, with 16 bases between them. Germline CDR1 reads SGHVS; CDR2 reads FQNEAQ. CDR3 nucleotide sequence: TGTGCCAGCAGCTCCTTTGTGCGGGGTTCCCAAGAGACCCAGTACTTC. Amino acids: CASSSFVRGSQETQYF.

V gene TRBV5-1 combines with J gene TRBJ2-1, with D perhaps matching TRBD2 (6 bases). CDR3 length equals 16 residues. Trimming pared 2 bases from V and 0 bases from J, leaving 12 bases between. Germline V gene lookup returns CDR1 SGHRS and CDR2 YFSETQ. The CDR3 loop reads CASSFSPSASYNEQFF. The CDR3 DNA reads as TGCGCCAGCAGCTTCAGTCCTAGCGCCTCCTACAATGAGCAGTTCTTC.

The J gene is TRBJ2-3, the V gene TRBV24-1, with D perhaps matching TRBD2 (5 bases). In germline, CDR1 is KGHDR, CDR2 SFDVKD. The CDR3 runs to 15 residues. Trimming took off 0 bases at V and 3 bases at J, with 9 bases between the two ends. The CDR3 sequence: CATSDLRPGTDTQYF. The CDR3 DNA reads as TGTGCCACCAGTGATTTGCGTCCGGGAACAGATACGCAGTATTTT.

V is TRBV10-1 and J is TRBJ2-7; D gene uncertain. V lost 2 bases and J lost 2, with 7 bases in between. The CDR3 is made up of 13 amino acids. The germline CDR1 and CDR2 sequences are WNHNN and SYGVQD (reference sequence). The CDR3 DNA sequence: TGCGCCAGCAGTGAGGGCATCACCTACGAGCAGTACTTC. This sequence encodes CASSEGITYEQYF.

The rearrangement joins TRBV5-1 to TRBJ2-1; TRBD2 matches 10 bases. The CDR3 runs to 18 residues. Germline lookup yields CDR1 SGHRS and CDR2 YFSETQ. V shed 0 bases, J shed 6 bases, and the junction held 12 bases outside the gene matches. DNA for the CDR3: TGCGCCAGCAGCTTGGTACCTAGCGGGAGTGATATCTCCAATGAGCAGTTCTTC. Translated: CASSLVPSGSDISNEQFF.

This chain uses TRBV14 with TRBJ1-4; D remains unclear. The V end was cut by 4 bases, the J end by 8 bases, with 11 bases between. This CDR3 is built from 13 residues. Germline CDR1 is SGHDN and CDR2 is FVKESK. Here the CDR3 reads CASSRLNAEKLFF. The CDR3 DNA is TGTGCCAGCAGCCGACTCAACGCAGAAAAACTGTTTTTT.

The CDR3 region is CASSLFGQGNSPLHF. The CDR3 DNA sequence: TGTGCCAGCAGTTTATTCGGACAGGGGAATTCACCCCTCCACTTT. The rearrangement links TRBV27 to TRBJ1-6; 9 bases agree with TRBD1. The germline V gene encodes CDR1 MNHEY and CDR2 SMNVEV (reference sequence). The V and J ends lost 1 base and 7 bases, in that order; junction bases with no gene match: 2. The CDR3 totals 15 residues.

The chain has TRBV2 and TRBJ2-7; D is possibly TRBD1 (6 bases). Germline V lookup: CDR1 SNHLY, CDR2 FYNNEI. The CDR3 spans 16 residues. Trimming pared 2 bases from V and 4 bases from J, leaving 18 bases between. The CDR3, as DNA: TGTGCCAGCAGTGAAACCCCTAGGGGGATGCTGTACGAGCAGTACTTC. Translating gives CASSETPRGMLYEQYF. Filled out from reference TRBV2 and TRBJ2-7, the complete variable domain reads EPEVTQTPSHQVTQMGQEVILRCVPISNHLYFYWYRQILGQKVEFLVSFYNNEISEKSEIFDDQFSVERPDGSNFTLKIRSTKLEDSAMYFCASSETPRGMLYEQYFGPGTRLTVT.

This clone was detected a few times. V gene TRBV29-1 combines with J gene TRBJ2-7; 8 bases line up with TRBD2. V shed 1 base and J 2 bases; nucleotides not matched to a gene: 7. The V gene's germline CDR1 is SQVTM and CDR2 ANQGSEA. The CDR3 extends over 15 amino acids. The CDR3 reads CSVEALAVDPYEQYF. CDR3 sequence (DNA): TGCAGCGTTGAAGCACTAGCGGTAGACCCCTACGAGCAGTACTTC.

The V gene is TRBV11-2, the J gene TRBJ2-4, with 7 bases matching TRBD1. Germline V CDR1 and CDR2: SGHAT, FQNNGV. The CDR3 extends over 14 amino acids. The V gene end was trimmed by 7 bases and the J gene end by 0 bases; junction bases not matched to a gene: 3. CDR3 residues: CASMGTVAKNIQYF. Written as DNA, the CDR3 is TGTGCCAGCATGGGGACAGTAGCCAAAAACATTCAGTACTTC. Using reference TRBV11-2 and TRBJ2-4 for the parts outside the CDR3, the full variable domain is EAGVAQSPRYKIIEKRQSVAFWCNPISGHATLYWYQQILGQGPKLLIQFQNNGVVDDSQLPKDRFSAERLKGVDSTLKIQPAKLEDSAVYLCASMGTVAKNIQYFGAGTRLSVL.

The CDR3 DNA is TGTGCCAGCAGTTTAGGATCGGGACAGAGCTCAACCTACGAGCAGTACTTC. Encoded protein: CASSLGSGQSSTYEQYF. This chain connects TRBV27 to TRBJ2-7; 7 positions match TRBD1. Germline CDR1 is MNHEY and CDR2 is SMNVEV (reference sequence). There are 17 residues in the CDR3. Unmatched junction bases numbered 12, after V lost 2 bases and J lost 2 bases.

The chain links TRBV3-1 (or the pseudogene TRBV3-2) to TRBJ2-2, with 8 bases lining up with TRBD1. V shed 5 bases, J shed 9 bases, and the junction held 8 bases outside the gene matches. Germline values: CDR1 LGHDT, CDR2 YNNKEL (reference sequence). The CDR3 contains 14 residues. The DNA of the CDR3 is TGTGCCAGCAGCTATCACCAGGGGGCCCGGGAGCTGTTTTTT. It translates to CASSYHQGARELFF.

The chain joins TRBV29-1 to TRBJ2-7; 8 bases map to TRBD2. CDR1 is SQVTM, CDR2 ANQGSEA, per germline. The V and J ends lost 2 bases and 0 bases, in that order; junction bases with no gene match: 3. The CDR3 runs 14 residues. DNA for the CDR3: TGCAGCGTTGAACGTGCGGGAGGCTCCTACGAGCAGTACTTC. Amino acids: CSVERAGGSYEQYF.

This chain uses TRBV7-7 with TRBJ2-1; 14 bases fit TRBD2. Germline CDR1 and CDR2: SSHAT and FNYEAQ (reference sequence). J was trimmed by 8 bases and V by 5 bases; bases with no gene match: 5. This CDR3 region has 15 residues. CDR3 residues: CASSIGTSGSYEQFF. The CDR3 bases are TGTGCCAGCAGCATAGGGACTAGCGGGAGCTATGAGCAGTTCTTC.

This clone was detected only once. CDR3 DNA: TGTGCCAGCAGCTCCTTAGCGGGAATCTCCTACAATGAGCAGTTCTTC. Encoded protein: CASSSLAGISYNEQFF. The chain couples TRBV7-9 to TRBJ2-1; TRBD2 matches at 8 bases. Germline-derived CDR1 and CDR2 are SEHNR and FQNEAQ (reference sequence). The length of the CDR3 is 16 residues. Trimming at V came to 4 bases and at J to 0 bases, leaving 5 bases not matched to a gene.